These T cell receptor beta chains were read from a single sample in a study of patients and donors after allogeneic stem cell transplantation. Each CDR3 protein gets one entry after TCRdb re-called the RT-PCR reads with MiXCR. The sample has roughly 230,000 distinct CDR3 sequences, over 12% seen once. What was sequenced was blood, either unsorted or a sorted T cell fraction (not recorded which). The origin of the receptors is a human donor who was either an allogeneic HSCT recipient or a stem cell or donor lymphocyte infusion donor (not recorded which). It is not recorded whose cells these are; they may come from a transplant donor. Both conserved end residues are part of each CDR3. The D gene is left open where the match is weak. Some rows have no size entry. The others give once, few or many, or a class for an expanded clone.

abundance	j_gene	v_gene	d_gene	CDR3nt	CDR3aa
few	TRBJ2-1	TRBV14	TRBD2	TGTGCCAGCAGACTTTCTAGCGGGGGTTCCTACAATGAGCAGTTCTTC	CASRLSSGGSYNEQFF
.	TRBJ2-1	TRBV7-9	TRBD2	TGTGCCAGCAGCTCACGACTAGCGGGAGTGAGTGAGCAGTTCTTC	CASSSRLAGVSEQFF
many	TRBJ2-4	TRBV7-2	TRBD1	TGTGCCAGCAGCTCCCAGACAGGGTACGGAGCCAAAAACATTCAGTACTTC	CASSSQTGYGAKNIQYF
few	TRBJ2-1	TRBV18	.	TGTGCCAGCTCGCGCCTGGCACAATGGGGGGATGAGCAGTTCTTC	CASSRLAQWGDEQFF
.	TRBJ2-1	TRBV11-1	.	TGTGCCAGCGCGGGGATCACGGGCTCCTACAATGAGCAGTTCTTC	CASAGITGSYNEQFF
few	TRBJ1-5	TRBV5-1	.	TGCGCCAGCAGCCCGGTGGGGGGAATGGGTCAGCCCCAGCATTTT	CASSPVGGMGQPQHF
.	TRBJ2-3	TRBV12-5	.	TGTGCTAGTGGTTTTTCGTCGGCAGATACGCAGTATTTT	CASGFSSADTQYF
.	TRBJ2-7	TRBV20-1	.	TGCAGTGCTCCCGATCCCGGGACACGATACGAGCAGTACTTC	CSAPDPGTRYEQYF
.	TRBJ2-7	TRBV18	.	TGTGCCAGCTCACCCATAGCCCCATCCTACGAGCAGTACTTC	CASSPIAPSYEQYF
.	TRBJ2-1	TRBV11-2	TRBD2	TGTGCCAGCAGCTTTGACGGACTAGCGAGCCCCGAGTCCTACAATGAGCAGTTCTTC	CASSFDGLASPESYNEQFF
many	TRBJ1-6	TRBV2	.	TGTGCCAGCACCCCCCCAGGCTCCTATAATTCACCCCTCCACTTT	CASTPPGSYNSPLHF
.	TRBJ2-5	TRBV5-6	.	TGTGCCAGCAGCTTGCGGGACAGAAGCGGGGAGACCCAGTACTTC	CASSLRDRSGETQYF
.	TRBJ1-3	TRBV3-1	.	TGTGCCAGCAGCCAAGAACCGCGGAGCACCATATATTTT	CASSQEPRSTIYF
few	TRBJ1-1	TRBV24-1	TRBD1	TGTGCCACCAGAGCAGGGGGCTTGGGCACTGAAGCTTTCTTT	CATRAGGLGTEAFF
few	TRBJ1-2	TRBV11-2	.	TGTGCCAGCAGCCTTGGGGCCGGGTCCTCCACCTTTTTTTATGGCTACACCTTC	CASSLGAGSSTFFYGYTF
few	TRBJ2-3	TRBV11-2	.	TGTGCCAGCAGCTTAACTGCCACGAGGACGCAGTATTTT	CASSLTATRTQYF
.	TRBJ2-7	TRBV3-1	.	TGTGCCAGCAGCCAAGCCCGGACTGCCAATGAGCAGCAGTACTTC	CASSQARTANEQQYF
few	TRBJ2-1	TRBV11-1	TRBD2	TGTGCCAGCAGTCTGCTTCGCGGGAGGTCCTACAATGAGCAGTTCTTC	CASSLLRGRSYNEQFF
many	TRBJ1-5	TRBV7-2	.	TGTGCCAGCAGCTTTCGTCCCAATCAGCCCCAGCATTTT	CASSFRPNQPQHF
many	TRBJ1-1	TRBV5-5	.	TGTGCCAGCAGCTTGCGTCTCGGAATGAACACTGAAGCTTTCTTT	CASSLRLGMNTEAFF
many	TRBJ2-3	TRBV6-1	TRBD2	TGTGCCAGCAACCCCAAATCTAGCGGGACGGCAGATACGCAGTATTTT	CASNPKSSGTADTQYF
.	TRBJ2-3	TRBV6-1	.	TGTGCCAGCAGTGAGAAGTCACCGTATCTGACAGGTTCCACAGATACGCAGTATTTT	CASSEKSPYLTGSTDTQYF
.	TRBJ2-5	TRBV9	.	TGTGCCAGCGGGGGCCCCAACGTCAGAGAGACCCAGTACTTC	CASGGPNVRETQYF
many	TRBJ2-5	TRBV20-1	.	TGCAGTGCTAGTTTCCAGGGAGAGACCCAGTACTTC	CSASFQGETQYF
few	TRBJ1-5	TRBV7-8	.	TGTGCCAGCAGCGAGTTAGGGACGGACAATCAGCCCCAGCATTTT	CASSELGTDNQPQHF
many	TRBJ2-1	TRBV7-8	TRBD2	TGTGCCAGCAGCCCAGTGGTCCCTAGCGGGGTAAGCTCCTACAATGAGCAGTTCTTC	CASSPVVPSGVSSYNEQFF
many	TRBJ1-1	TRBV20-1	.	TGCAGTGCTACGCGTGGCATGAACACTGAAGCTTTCTTT	CSATRGMNTEAFF
many	TRBJ2-5	TRBV12-3/TRBV12-4	.	TGTGCCAGCAGCCTCATTCGACTAGGGGAGACCCAGTACTTC	CASSLIRLGETQYF
.	TRBJ2-2	TRBV19	.	TGTGCCAGTAGTATAGTTGGAAGCTCCGGGGAGCTGTTTTTT	CASSIVGSSGELFF
few	TRBJ2-5	TRBV9	TRBD2	TGTGCCAGCAGCGTAGACGCCAGCGGGAGCCTTATTGTCCAGTACTTC	CASSVDASGSLIVQYF
many	TRBJ1-2	TRBV29-1	.	TGCAGCGTTGAAGGGGATCCAGGGATGGGTTATGGCTACACCTTC	CSVEGDPGMGYGYTF
few	TRBJ2-4	TRBV20-1	.	TGCAGTGCTACCCCTGCTGGGACCCCGGGGCGCATTCAGTACTTC	CSATPAGTPGRIQYF
.	TRBJ2-7	TRBV18	TRBD1	TGTGCCAGCTCACCACCGGGACAGGCCTACGAGCAGTACTTC	CASSPPGQAYEQYF
.	TRBJ1-2	TRBV3-1	.	TGTGCCAGCAGCCAAGTAAACTATGGCTACACCTTC	CASSQVNYGYTF
.	TRBJ2-1	TRBV25-1	TRBD1	TGTGCCAGCAGTGTAGGGGACAGGGCGGGCAATGAGCAGTTCTTC	CASSVGDRAGNEQFF
many	TRBJ1-5	TRBV11-1	TRBD1	TGTGCCAGCAGCCGATCGAGCGGACAGGGGCTCTATAGCAATCAGCCCCAGCATTTT	CASSRSSGQGLYSNQPQHF
few	TRBJ1-6	TRBV27	.	TGTGCCAGCAACCGGGGCGCTAATTCACCCCTCCACTTT	CASNRGANSPLHF
few	TRBJ2-5	TRBV7-6	.	TGTGCCAGCAGCCCCGACCGTCTTAGGTTTGTAGAGACCCAGTACTTC	CASSPDRLRFVETQYF
many	TRBJ2-1	TRBV5-1	TRBD2	TGCGCCAGCAGCACCGACCCGGGACTAGTTAACAATGAGCAGTTCTTC	CASSTDPGLVNNEQFF
.	TRBJ2-1	TRBV7-3	.	TGTGCCAGCAGCTTAATGGGTCAGGGCAATGAGCAGTTCTTC	CASSLMGQGNEQFF